This T cell receptor (beta chain) was sequenced during a study of blood T cells in healthy people across ages. V gave up 4 bases and J gave up 6 bases, with 19 bases separating them. CDR3 length equals 15 residues. Looked up from germline, CDR1 is SGHRS and CDR2 is YFSETQ. Primed by a sample-barcoded 5' primer and a J-beta primer mix, a second PCR proceeded for about 7 to 11 cycles. TCRdb analysed the 5' RACE reads with MiXCR anew, one entry per CDR3 protein. The table has approximately 760,000 distinct CDR3 sequences, 25% seen once. This same sample was also taken into another study, of T cells of mothers and their children.

The specimen was blood. This receptor was obtained from a boy aged 10-17 years in good health. This chain links TRBV5-1 with TRBJ1-2, with a weak D call TRBD1 (5 bases). CDR3 sequence reads: CASSTENQGSDGYTF. The CDR3 coding sequence is TGCGCCAGCAGCACAGAAAATCAGGGTTCGGATGGCTACACCTTC.